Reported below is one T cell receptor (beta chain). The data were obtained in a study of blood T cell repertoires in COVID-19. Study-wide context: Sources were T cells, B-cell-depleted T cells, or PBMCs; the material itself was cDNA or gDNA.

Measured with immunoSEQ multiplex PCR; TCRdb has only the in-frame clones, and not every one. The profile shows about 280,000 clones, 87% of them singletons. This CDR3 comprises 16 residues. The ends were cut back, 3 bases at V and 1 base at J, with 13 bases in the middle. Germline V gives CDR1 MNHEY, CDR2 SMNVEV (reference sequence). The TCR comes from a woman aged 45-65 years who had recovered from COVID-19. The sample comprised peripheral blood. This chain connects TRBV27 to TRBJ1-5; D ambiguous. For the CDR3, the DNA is TGTGCCAGCAGTTTTGGCGGGGTAGGGAGCAATCAGCCCCAGCATTTT. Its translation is CASSFGGVGSNQPQHF.